This entry lists 24 T cell receptor beta chains sequenced from one sample in a study of beta chain features in type 1 diabetes. Study observations and caveats: Type 1 diabetes patients had moderately but significantly shorter TCRB CDR3s in all four CD4+ subsets.

All of the isolated RNA was reverse transcribed, so expressed TCRB transcripts were sequenced. Libraries were prepared by immunoSEQ multiplex PCR; TCRdb keeps only in-frame clonotypes and omits some of them. The sample has 150,000 to 200,000 clones; 63% are singletons. Antigen specificity for these receptors is unknown. The sample was naive CD4+ T cells from blood. Every receptor here comes from a man aged 25 to 45 with type 1 diabetes.

This chain links TRBV4-3 with TRBJ2-3; 10 bases line up with TRBD1. The ends lost 1 base at V and 4 bases at J; junction bases unmatched: 11. This CDR3 spans 18 amino acids. CDR1 is LGHNA, CDR2 YSLEER, per germline. The CDR3 DNA follows: TGCGCCAGCAGCCAAGTGTTCGCCCGGGACAGGGGCTCAGATACGCAGTATTTT. It specifies CASSQVFARDRGSDTQYF.

For the CDR3, the DNA is TGCGCCAGCTCCAACCCAGACAGGGACGAGCAGTACTTC. This codes for CASSNPDRDEQYF. The chain links TRBV5-1 to TRBJ2-7, with 7 bases lining up with TRBD1. CDR3 size: 13 residues. Trimming at V came to 7 bases and at J to 5 bases, leaving 9 bases not matched to a gene. Germline loops: CDR1 SGHRS, CDR2 YFSETQ.

The chain couples TRBV13 to TRBJ2-7, with D unclear. The CDR3 covers 12 residues. V dropped 0 bases and J dropped 4 bases, with 4 bases sitting between them. Germline CDR1 and CDR2: PRHDT and FYEKMQ (reference sequence). CDR3 residues: CASSLGLYEQYF. Here the CDR3 DNA reads TGTGCCAGCAGCTTAGGGCTGTACGAGCAGTACTTC.

The chain has TRBV9 and TRBJ2-1, with D perhaps being TRBD1 or TRBD2 (5 bases each). Deletions cut 0 bases from V and 4 bases from J, with 17 bases between. This CDR3 region has 17 residues. Per the germline V gene, CDR1 is SGDLS and CDR2 is YYNGEE. CDR3 protein: CASSVGAGGTAYNEQFF. Written as DNA, the CDR3 is TGTGCCAGCAGCGTAGGGGCCGGTGGGACGGCTTACAATGAGCAGTTCTTC.

This chain joins TRBV7-8 and TRBJ1-4; D uncertain. The CDR3 is 16 amino acids. CDR1 and CDR2 (germline): SGHVS, FQNEAQ. The V end lost 2 bases, the J end lost 4 bases, and 14 bases lay between the germline ends. CDR3 DNA: TGTGCCAGCAGCTTACTGACAAACCCAATTAATGAAAAACTGTTTTTT. Its protein is CASSLLTNPINEKLFF.

The chain carries TRBV5-1 and TRBJ1-5, with unresolved D. Germline-derived CDR1 and CDR2 are SGHRS and YFSETQ. V lost 3 bases, J lost 7 bases, and 8 bases lay in between. The CDR3 loop spans 12 amino acids. The CDR3 loop reads CASSYEGQPQHF. CDR3 DNA sequence: TGCGCCAGCAGCTACGAAGGGCAGCCCCAGCATTTT.

This clone was detected a few times. The V gene is TRBV9, the J gene TRBJ2-3, with D perhaps matching TRBD2 (6 bases). Germline CDR1 and CDR2: SGDLS and YYNGEE. The CDR3 is made up of 15 amino acids. Trimming stripped 3 bases from V and 2 bases from J, with 13 bases between. In DNA, the CDR3 is TGTGCCAGCAGCGGCTGGGGGGTAGACACAGATACGCAGTATTTT. Residues: CASSGWGVDTDTQYF.

The rearrangement uses TRBV7-2 and TRBJ1-4, with D unclear. Trimming cost V 5 bases and J 5 bases, with 15 bases left between them. CDR1 and CDR2 from the germline V gene are SGHTA and FQGNSA. This CDR3 is 15 amino acids long. Here the CDR3 DNA reads TGTGCCAGCAGCAATATGGGGTTAGAAAATGAAAAACTGTTTTTT. Residues: CASSNMGLENEKLFF.

The table lists this clone with a few counts. In DNA form, the CDR3 reads TGCAGCGTTGCCCAGGACGAGCAGTACTTC. It yields the protein CSVAQDEQYF. The chain employs TRBV29-1 and TRBJ2-7; D gene unclear. V was clipped by 4 bases and J by 5 bases, with 6 bases between them. The germline CDR1 and CDR2 sequences are SQVTM and ANQGSEA. The CDR3 runs to 10 residues.

The CDR3 loop is CSVDRGSTGELFF. CDR3 DNA sequence: TGCAGCGTTGACAGGGGATCCACCGGGGAGCTGTTTTTT. This rearrangement joins TRBV29-1 to TRBJ2-2, with a tentative D call TRBD1 (6 bases). This CDR3 is built from 13 residues. Germline values: CDR1 SQVTM, CDR2 ANQGSEA. V gave up 3 bases and J gave up 4 bases, with 9 bases separating them.

The J gene is TRBJ2-3, the V gene TRBV7-2; no reliable D call. The ends were cut back, 5 bases at V and 0 bases at J, with 9 bases in the middle. Germline-derived CDR1 and CDR2 are SGHTA and FQGNSA. The CDR3 spans 14 residues. The CDR3 nucleotides are TGTGCCAGCAGCATCGGACGGAGCACAGATACGCAGTATTTT. Protein product: CASSIGRSTDTQYF.

The chain has TRBV29-1 and TRBJ2-5, with no clear D. This CDR3 is built from 13 residues. Trimming removed 4 bases from V and 4 bases from J, with 13 bases in between. From germline, CDR1 is SQVTM and CDR2 ANQGSEA. The DNA for the CDR3 is TGCAGCGTTGCTTCCGGTCTAGGAGAGACCCAGTACTTC. It codes for CSVASGLGETQYF.

This chain links TRBV30 with TRBJ2-3; 8 bases agree with TRBD2. This CDR3 region has 13 residues. The germline gives CDR1 GTSNPN, CDR2 SVGIG (reference sequence). V was pared by 5 bases and J by 4 bases, with 5 bases of the junction left unmatched. The CDR3 sequence is CAWGLAAPDTQYF. The CDR3 coding sequence is TGTGCCTGGGGACTAGCAGCCCCAGATACGCAGTATTTT.

The chain carries TRBV29-1 and TRBJ2-5; D remains unclear. The CDR3 runs to 12 residues. Trimming cost V 6 bases and J 1 base, with 9 bases left between them. The germline V gene has CDR1 SQVTM and CDR2 ANQGSEA. The CDR3 is CSVRRVQETQYF. CDR3 in DNA: TGCAGCGTGCGAAGAGTCCAAGAGACCCAGTACTTC. Combining the CDR3 with reference TRBV29-1 and TRBJ2-5 gives the whole variable domain SAVISQKPSRDICQRGTSLTIQCQVDSQVTMMFWYRQQPGQSLTLIATANQGSEATYESGFVIDKFPISRPNLTFSTLTVSNMSPEDSSIYLCSVRRVQETQYFGPGTRLLVL.

This clone was detected only a few times. The chain uses TRBV13 and TRBJ2-3; 7 bases line up with TRBD2. V was pared by 7 bases and J by 3 bases, with 4 bases of the junction left unmatched. Looked up from germline, CDR1 is PRHDT and CDR2 is FYEKMQ (reference sequence). This CDR3 spans 13 amino acids. Written as DNA, the CDR3 is TGTGCCAGCACCGGCGGGGGAACAGATACGCAGTATTTT. It yields the protein CASTGGGTDTQYF.

The sample holds one count of this clone. This chain uses TRBV5-1 with TRBJ1-1; D remains ambiguous. Germline V gene sequence: CDR1 SGHRS, CDR2 YFSETQ. Trimming removed 0 bases at V and 7 bases at J, with 7 bases between. The CDR3 spans 12 residues. This CDR3 is CASSLAVGEAFF. The CDR3 coding sequence is TGCGCCAGCAGCTTGGCTGTGGGTGAAGCTTTCTTT. The full variable domain, in which reference TRBV5-1 and TRBJ1-1 provide the parts outside the CDR3, is KAGVTQTPRYLIKTRGQQVTLSCSPISGHRSVSWYQQTPGQGLQFLFEYFSETQRNKGNFPGRFSGRQFSNSRSEMNVSTLELGDSALYLCASSLAVGEAFFGQGTRLTVV.

J is TRBJ2-7 and V is TRBV4-3; D may correspond to TRBD1 or TRBD2 (5 bases each). CDR3 length: 16 residues. Trimming cost V 0 bases and J 3 bases, with 15 bases left between them. Germline CDR1 reads LGHNA; CDR2 reads YSLEER. CDR3 protein: CASSQDEGKGYYEQYF. The DNA for the CDR3 is TGCGCCAGCAGCCAAGATGAGGGGAAGGGGTACTACGAGCAGTACTTC.

J is TRBJ1-6 and V is TRBV19, with TRBD1 as a possible D gene (6 bases). Deletions cut 7 bases from V and 6 bases from J, with 16 bases between. Per germline, CDR1 LNHDA and CDR2 SQIVND (reference sequence). The CDR3 length is 15 residues. The CDR3 bases are TGTGCCAGTAAAAAGACCGAAGGGGGTAATTCACCCCTCCACTTT. It translates to CASKKTEGGNSPLHF.

This chain uses TRBV9 with TRBJ2-7, with D perhaps TRBD2 (5 bases). V lost 0 bases and J lost 5, with 12 bases in between. The CDR3 runs 14 residues. From germline, CDR1 is SGDLS and CDR2 YYNGEE. CDR3 in amino acids: CASSVGLLRDEQYF. CDR3 coding DNA: TGTGCCAGCAGCGTAGGGTTATTGAGGGACGAGCAGTACTTC. Combining the CDR3 with reference TRBV9 and TRBJ2-7 gives the whole variable domain DSGVTQTPKHLITATGQRVTLRCSPRSGDLSVYWYQQSLDQGLQFLIQYYNGEERAKGNILERFSAQQFPDLHSELNLSSLELGDSALYFCASSVGLLRDEQYFGPGTRLTVT.

This clone was seen only a few times. The V gene is TRBV27, the J gene TRBJ2-3; D tentatively reads TRBD1 or TRBD2 (5 bases each). This CDR3 is built from 15 residues. The germline V and J ends were trimmed by 1 base and 0 bases, with 8 bases remaining between them. CDR1 and CDR2 from the germline V gene are MNHEY and SMNVEV (reference sequence). CDR3 coding DNA: TGTGCCAGCAGTTTATTGGGACCAAGCACAGATACGCAGTATTTT. Amino acids: CASSLLGPSTDTQYF.

This clone was seen a single time. The gene calls are TRBV9 and TRBJ2-7, with 7 bases that match TRBD1. V trimming: 0 bases; J trimming: 2 bases; junction bases outside the gene matches: 5. The CDR3 runs to 15 residues. Germline CDR1 SGDLS, CDR2 YYNGEE. The CDR3 loop reads CASSVAWQGAYEQYF. DNA for the CDR3: TGTGCCAGCAGCGTAGCTTGGCAGGGGGCCTACGAGCAGTACTTC.

A word on this clone: Other DNA sequences from this sample encode an identical CDR3 as well. The rearrangement joins TRBV7-2 to TRBJ1-2; D unclear. CDR1 is SGHTA and CDR2 is FQGNSA in the germline V gene. The CDR3 is 12 amino acids. V gave up 1 base and J gave up 8 bases, with 8 bases separating them. The CDR3 nucleotides are TGTGCCAGCAGCTTAGATCATTACGGCTACACCTTC. Residues: CASSLDHYGYTF.

This clone was counted between two and nine times. The chain links TRBV2 to TRBJ2-3; no clear D gene. Between the trimmed V and J ends, which lost 6 bases and 8 bases, there was a span of 9 bases. This CDR3 contains 11 residues. Germline CDR1 is SNHLY and CDR2 is FYNNEI. As DNA, the CDR3 is TGTGCCAGCAGCGAACCGGGTACGCAGTATTTT. Translating it yields CASSEPGTQYF.

The rearrangement joins TRBV4-1 to TRBJ1-1, with D perhaps matching TRBD1 (6 bases). Germline V gene data show CDR1 as MGHRA and CDR2 as YSYEKL. The CDR3 spans 14 residues. Deletions cut 0 bases from V and 7 bases from J, with 12 bases between. For the CDR3, the DNA is TGCGCCAGCAGCCAAGATGAGGCCAGGGGTGAAGCTTTCTTT. Translated, it gives CASSQDEARGEAFF.